The rows below give T cell receptor beta chains drawn from one sample of a study of cytomegalovirus exposure and HLA in healthy donors. Here immunoSEQ multiplex PCR was the method, and the copy in TCRdb shows in-frame clones only, minus some. The sample features about 160,000 clones, with approximately 2.3% in its top ten. The sample was PBMCs. The receptors come from a man aged 25 to 45 in good health and CMV-seronegative. CDR3s include the opening cysteine and the closing phenylalanine or tryptophan. Fields, in order: D gene, J gene, V gene, CDR3 protein, CDR3 DNA. The D gene is left open where the match is weak.

D: .
J: TRBJ2-6
V: TRBV5-1
CDR3: CASRGPRALSFSSGANVLTF
DNA: TGCGCCAGCAGGGGCCCGAGGGCCCTCTCCTTTTCCTCTGGGGCCAACGTCCTGACTTTC

D: .
J: TRBJ1-4
V: TRBV9
CDR3: CASSVGASATNEKLFF
DNA: TGTGCCAGCAGCGTAGGCGCCTCTGCAACTAATGAAAAACTGTTTTTT

D: .
J: TRBJ1-2
V: TRBV9
CDR3: CASSVDDSLGYTF
DNA: TGTGCCAGCAGCGTAGATGACTCGTTAGGCTACACCTTC

D: TRBD1
J: TRBJ1-5
V: TRBV5-8
CDR3: CTSSAGTGESQPQHF
DNA: TGTACCAGCAGCGCTGGGACAGGGGAGAGCCAGCCCCAGCATTTT

D: .
J: TRBJ1-2
V: TRBV10-1
CDR3: CASSESNLRGNGYTF
DNA: TGCGCCAGCAGTGAGTCGAATCTACGAGGAAACGGCTACACCTTC

D: TRBD2
J: TRBJ2-7
V: TRBV6-5
CDR3: CASRMREVKNEQYF
DNA: TGTGCCAGCAGGATGCGGGAGGTTAAGAACGAGCAGTACTTC

D: .
J: TRBJ1-3
V: TRBV6-1
CDR3: CASSEDSQPFSGNTIYF
DNA: TGTGCCAGCAGTGAAGATAGCCAGCCGTTCTCTGGAAACACCATATATTTT

D: .
J: TRBJ1-2
V: TRBV4-3
CDR3: CASSLGASGILYGYTF
DNA: TGCGCCAGCAGCCTGGGGGCCTCGGGGATCCTCTATGGCTACACCTTC

D: TRBD2
J: TRBJ2-1
V: TRBV10-3
CDR3: CAISQQGGLAVYTDEQFF
DNA: TGTGCCATCAGTCAACAGGGGGGACTAGCGGTTTACACGGATGAGCAGTTCTTC

D: TRBD2
J: TRBJ2-7
V: TRBV27
CDR3: CASSTDSSSGSYEQYF
DNA: TGTGCCAGCAGTACCGATTCGTCTAGCGGATCCTACGAGCAGTACTTC

D: .
J: TRBJ2-5
V: TRBV5-1
CDR3: CASSLGQHQETQYF
DNA: TGCGCCAGCAGCTTGGGACAGCACCAAGAGACCCAGTACTTC

D: TRBD1
J: TRBJ2-7
V: TRBV7-8
CDR3: CFCNLGQAYEQYF
DNA: TGTTTTTGCAACTTGGGACAGGCATACGAGCAGTACTTC

D: TRBD1
J: TRBJ1-1
V: TRBV28
CDR3: CASSLTGGQNTEAFF
DNA: TGTGCCAGCAGCCTAACAGGGGGCCAGAACACTGAAGCTTTCTTT

D: .
J: TRBJ2-3
V: TRBV7-9
CDR3: CASRLRAGMADTQYF
DNA: TGTGCCAGCAGACTCAGGGCGGGGATGGCAGATACGCAGTATTTT

D: .
J: TRBJ1-2
V: TRBV18
CDR3: CASSPDRRDYGYTF
DNA: TGTGCCAGCTCACCAGACAGACGGGACTATGGCTACACCTTC

D: .
J: TRBJ2-2
V: TRBV19
CDR3: CASSMAENTGELFF
DNA: TGTGCCAGTAGTATGGCCGAGAACACCGGGGAGCTGTTTTTT

D: TRBD2
J: TRBJ2-3
V: TRBV14
CDR3: CASSQLGGRGRDTQYF
DNA: TGTGCCAGCAGCCAACTCGGTGGGAGGGGCCGGGATACGCAGTATTTT

D: TRBD2
J: TRBJ2-7
V: TRBV6-1
CDR3: CASWTSGSYEQYF
DNA: TGTGCCAGCTGGACTAGCGGCTCCTACGAGCAGTACTTC

D: .
J: TRBJ1-5
V: TRBV10-3
CDR3: CAISDGGPNQPQHF
DNA: TGTGCCATCAGTGACGGGGGGCCAAATCAGCCCCAGCATTTT

D: TRBD2
J: TRBJ2-5
V: TRBV11-3
CDR3: CASSLGRTSAGRGQETQYF
DNA: TGTGCCAGCAGCTTAGGCCGGACTAGCGCCGGACGAGGTCAAGAGACCCAGTACTTC

D: .
J: TRBJ1-5
V: TRBV27
CDR3: CASSPRGNSNQPQHF
DNA: TGTGCCAGCAGCCCACGGGGGAATAGCAATCAGCCCCAGCATTTT

D: TRBD1
J: TRBJ1-5
V: TRBV5-8
CDR3: CASSPRGRGNQPQHF
DNA: TGTGCCAGCAGCCCCAGGGGGCGGGGTAATCAGCCCCAGCATTTT

D: TRBD1
J: TRBJ2-1
V: TRBV5-1
CDR3: CASSSGTGLYNEQFF
DNA: TGCGCCAGCAGCTCGGGGACAGGGCTCTACAATGAGCAGTTCTTC

D: .
J: TRBJ2-7
V: TRBV23-1
CDR3: CASRGLSYEQYF
DNA: TGCGCCAGCAGGGGACTGTCCTACGAGCAGTACTTC

D: TRBD2
J: TRBJ2-7
V: TRBV7-2
CDR3: CASSRSSGRVSEQYF
DNA: TGTGCCAGCAGCAGGAGCAGCGGGAGGGTCTCCGAGCAGTACTTC

D: TRBD2
J: TRBJ2-1
V: TRBV4-2
CDR3: CASRRLAGTSYNEQFF
DNA: TGTGCCAGCCGCCGACTAGCGGGGACCTCCTACAATGAGCAGTTCTTC

D: TRBD2
J: TRBJ2-7
V: TRBV15
CDR3: CATSRGGGRASYEQYF
DNA: TGTGCCACCAGCAGAGGTGGCGGGAGAGCATCCTACGAGCAGTACTTC

D: TRBD1
J: TRBJ2-1
V: TRBV13
CDR3: CASSLFGVGQEQFF
DNA: TGTGCCAGCAGCTTGTTCGGGGTGGGACAGGAGCAGTTCTTC

D: .
J: TRBJ2-7
V: TRBV6-5
CDR3: CASSFNYEQYF
DNA: TGTGCCAGCAGTTTTAACTACGAGCAGTACTTC

D: .
J: TRBJ1-2
V: TRBV5-4
CDR3: CASSLDFRYGYTF
DNA: TGTGCCAGCAGCTTGGATTTCCGCTATGGCTACACCTTC

D: .
J: TRBJ1-5
V: TRBV2
CDR3: CASSRSNQPQHF
DNA: TGTGCCAGCAGCAGGAGCAATCAGCCCCAGCATTTT

D: TRBD1
J: TRBJ2-6
V: TRBV18
CDR3: CASSPPGQLSGANVLTF
DNA: TGTGCCAGCTCACCGCCGGGACAGCTCTCTGGGGCCAACGTCCTGACTTTC

D: .
J: TRBJ1-1
V: TRBV7-9
CDR3: CASSLEGAEAFF
DNA: TGTGCCAGCAGCTTAGAAGGGGCTGAAGCTTTCTTT

D: .
J: TRBJ2-7
V: TRBV11-3
CDR3: CASRPAEGYEQYF
DNA: TGTGCCAGCAGACCAGCGGAGGGCTACGAGCAGTACTTC

D: TRBD2
J: TRBJ2-1
V: TRBV7-9
CDR3: CASSLVLADYNEQFF
DNA: TGTGCCAGCAGCTTAGTTCTAGCGGACTACAATGAGCAGTTCTTC

D: TRBD1
J: TRBJ1-4
V: TRBV5-5
CDR3: CASSRPGQTNEKLFF
DNA: TGTGCCAGCAGCCGTCCGGGACAGACTAATGAAAAACTGTTTTTT

D: .
J: TRBJ1-1
V: TRBV7-6
CDR3: CASSLAKNTEAFF
DNA: TGTGCCAGCAGCTTAGCCAAGAACACTGAAGCTTTCTTT

D: TRBD2
J: TRBJ2-1
V: TRBV5-6
CDR3: CASSWTSGKGNEQFF
DNA: TGTGCCAGCAGCTGGACTAGCGGGAAGGGGAATGAGCAGTTCTTC

D: .
J: TRBJ2-2
V: TRBV7-9
CDR3: CASSSQVIGELFF
DNA: TGTGCCAGCAGCTCACAGGTTATCGGGGAGCTGTTTTTT

D: .
J: TRBJ1-1
V: TRBV7-9
CDR3: CASSDTGRSTEAFF
DNA: TGTGCCAGCAGCGATACCGGGAGAAGCACTGAAGCTTTCTTT

D: .
J: TRBJ2-7
V: TRBV27
CDR3: CASSLSEAREQYF
DNA: TGTGCCAGCAGTTTATCGGAGGCTCGGGAGCAGTACTTC

D: .
J: TRBJ1-2
V: TRBV10-3
CDR3: CAISDGGAKGYTF
DNA: TGTGCCATCAGTGACGGGGGGGCTAAAGGCTACACCTTC

D: .
J: TRBJ2-1
V: TRBV4-1
CDR3: CASSHAGLTYNEQFF
DNA: TGCGCCAGCAGCCATGCAGGACTTACTTACAATGAGCAGTTCTTC

D: .
J: TRBJ1-1
V: TRBV5-1
CDR3: CASSLAGGASTEAFF
DNA: TGCGCCAGCAGCTTGGCGGGAGGGGCGAGCACTGAAGCTTTCTTT

D: TRBD1
J: TRBJ2-7
V: TRBV5-1
CDR3: CASSLNRGGEQYF
DNA: TGCGCCAGCAGCTTGAACAGGGGCGGGGAGCAGTACTTC

D: .
J: TRBJ1-4
V: TRBV5-4
CDR3: CASSGTGSTNEKLFF
DNA: TGTGCCAGCAGCGGTACAGGGAGTACTAATGAAAAACTGTTTTTT

D: TRBD1
J: TRBJ1-4
V: TRBV28
CDR3: CASNTDRGAEKLFF
DNA: TGTGCCAGCAACACGGACAGGGGAGCGGAAAAACTGTTTTTT

D: TRBD2
J: TRBJ2-3
V: TRBV11-3
CDR3: CASSLDSGRSTDTQYF
DNA: TGTGCCAGCAGCTTAGATAGCGGGAGGTCTACAGATACGCAGTATTTT

D: TRBD2
J: TRBJ2-3
V: TRBV2
CDR3: CASRAGEVDTQYF
DNA: TGTGCCAGCAGAGCGGGAGAGGTAGATACGCAGTATTTT